This entry is about one TCR beta chain. The sample contains more than one DNA sequence encoding this CDR3. Averaging approximately 120 mL, one heparinised blood draw was given by each donor. The data belong to a study of beta chain features in type 1 diabetes. The isolated RNA, all of it, was reverse transcribed, so expressed TCRB transcripts were what got sequenced. This table comes from immunoSEQ multiplex PCR, and its TCRdb copy is limited to in-frame clones, with some not included. The sample has 900,000 or so clones, under 20% seen once. Germline V lookup: CDR1 SGHAT, CDR2 FQNNGV. V lost 3 bases, J lost 0 bases, and 0 bases stayed unmatched. This CDR3 contains 15 residues.

The gene calls are TRBV11-2 and TRBJ2-7; 12 bases align to TRBD2. The source of this sequence is a woman younger than 35 in good health. The source material was naive CD4+ T cells from blood. The CDR3 bases are TGTGCCAGCAGCTTGGGACTAGCGGGCTCCTACGAGCAGTACTTC. Its translation is CASSLGLAGSYEQYF.